Listed below are T cell receptor beta chains from one sample, sequenced in a study of cytomegalovirus exposure and HLA in healthy donors. Data came from immunoSEQ multiplex PCR; TCRdb stores just in-frame clones and leaves some out. The table shows roughly 260,000 clones, with approximately 84% occurring only once. Sequenced input: PBMCs. The source of these receptors is a woman aged 40 to 50 in good health and CMV-seropositive. CDR3s include the opening cysteine and the closing phenylalanine or tryptophan. The D gene is left open where the match is weak. A row's size may be missing; if present it is once, few, many or a size class.

clone_size,cdr3_length,d_call,v_call,j_call,cdr3_nt,cdr3_aa
few,14,.,TRBV5-5,TRBJ2-1,TGTGCCAGCAGCTTTACCAGCTCCTACAATGAGCAGTTCTTC,CASSFTSSYNEQFF
.,15,.,TRBV7-3,TRBJ2-2,TGTGCCAGCAGTCGCAGGGGTCCACACACCGGGGAGCTGTTTTTT,CASSRRGPHTGELFF
.,14,TRBD1,TRBV28,TRBJ2-3,TGTGCCAGCAGTTTCCCCGGGACAGGGATCGGGCAGTATTTT,CASSFPGTGIGQYF
few,15,TRBD1,TRBV5-1,TRBJ2-1,TGCGCCAGCAGCTTCAGGACAGGGGTCGGGAATGAGCAGTTCTTC,CASSFRTGVGNEQFF
.,12,.,TRBV29-1,TRBJ2-7,TGCAGCGTTGGAGGACTCTCCTACGAGCAGTACTTC,CSVGGLSYEQYF
.,16,TRBD2,TRBV30,TRBJ2-3,TGTGCCTGGAGTGTGGGCGCTAGCGGCGACACAGATACGCAGTATTTT,CAWSVGASGDTDTQYF
.,18,TRBD2,TRBV7-3,TRBJ2-6,TGTGCCAGCAGCTTAATGGGTTCAGCGGGAGCTGGGGCCAACGTCCTGACTTTC,CASSLMGSAGAGANVLTF
once,15,TRBD1,TRBV18,TRBJ1-5,TGTGCCAGCTCACTGGGGACAGACGAAAATCAGCCCCAGCATTTT,CASSLGTDENQPQHF
many,19,TRBD1,TRBV19,TRBJ1-5,TGTGCCAGTAGTATCTACGGACAGGGGGACGGATTGGGCAATCAGCCCCAGCATTTT,CASSIYGQGDGLGNQPQHF
.,17,TRBD1,TRBV19,TRBJ2-1,TGTGCCAGTAGTATAGATCGAGGGGGCGCGGCCTACAATGAGCAGTTCTTC,CASSIDRGGAAYNEQFF
once,11,.,TRBV19,TRBJ1-2,TGTGCCAGTAGTTCGCAGTATGGCTACACCTTC,CASSSQYGYTF
.,13,TRBD2,TRBV28,TRBJ2-1,TGTGCCATCTTAGGACTAGCGGACAATGAGCAGTTCTTC,CAILGLADNEQFF
.,19,TRBD1,TRBV14,TRBJ2-7,TGTGCCAGCAGCCAAGACTCAGGGGGACAGGGATATGTTCCGGGCGAGCAGTACTTC,CASSQDSGGQGYVPGEQYF
.,13,.,TRBV6-5,TRBJ2-2,TGTGCCAGCAGCCGACAGGACACCGGGGAGCTGTTTTTT,CASSRQDTGELFF
.,15,.,TRBV7-2,TRBJ1-1,TGTGCCAGCAGCTTAGTGGCAGGGGTAGACACTGAAGCTTTCTTT,CASSLVAGVDTEAFF
.,15,TRBD1,TRBV4-3,TRBJ2-2,TGCGCCAGCAGCCAAGGGGACAGGGCCACCGGGGAGCTGTTTTTT,CASSQGDRATGELFF
once,14,.,TRBV27,TRBJ2-7,TGTGCCAGCAGTTCCAACAGGGTCTTCTACGAGCAGTACTTC,CASSSNRVFYEQYF
once,17,.,TRBV9,TRBJ2-1,TGTGCCAGCAGCGTATTGGCCCTAGGAAGCTCCTACAATGAGCAGTTCTTC,CASSVLALGSSYNEQFF
.,14,.,TRBV2,TRBJ1-2,TGTGCCAGCACCCCCCCACGAGCTAACTATGGCTACACCTTC,CASTPPRANYGYTF
.,14,.,TRBV5-4,TRBJ2-7,TGTGCCAGCAGCTTGGAAGTAGGGAGGTACGAGCAGTACTTC,CASSLEVGRYEQYF
.,16,TRBD2,TRBV7-9,TRBJ2-2,TGTGCCAGCAGCTTTCCGGGACTAGCGGGAACCGGGGAGCTGTTTTTT,CASSFPGLAGTGELFF
.,14,TRBD1,TRBV7-2,TRBJ2-7,TGTGCCAGCAGCTTGGGGCAGGGGGCCTACGAGCAGTACTTC,CASSLGQGAYEQYF
.,15,TRBD1,TRBV15,TRBJ2-3,TGTGCCACCAGCGCCCGGACAGGGGGGTCAGATACGCAGTATTTT,CATSARTGGSDTQYF
.,13,TRBD2,TRBV27,TRBJ2-1,TGTGCCAGCAGTTCTAGCGGGAGGAATGAGCAGTTCTTC,CASSSSGRNEQFF
once,14,.,TRBV30,TRBJ1-2,TGTGCCTGGAGTTTGCGGCGTAGGTCGTATGGCTACACCTTC,CAWSLRRRSYGYTF
.,12,.,TRBV5-4,TRBJ1-2,TGTGCCAGCAGCTTGGACAGTGAAGGCTACACCTTC,CASSLDSEGYTF
.,17,TRBD2,TRBV7-2,TRBJ2-7,TGTGCCAGCAGCTCCCGTGGGACTAGCGGGAGGAGGAACGAGCAGTACTTC,CASSSRGTSGRRNEQYF
.,13,.,TRBV5-1,TRBJ1-5,TGCGCCAGCAGCTTGGGAGAAAATCAGCCCCAGCATTTT,CASSLGENQPQHF
.,13,.,TRBV30,TRBJ1-1,TGTGCCTGGCGACAGCGAACAAACACTGAAGCTTTCTTT,CAWRQRTNTEAFF
.,16,.,TRBV28,TRBJ1-5,TGTGCCAGCAGTTCACCCGCAGGTGTCAGCAATCAGCCCCAGCATTTT,CASSSPAGVSNQPQHF
.,15,TRBD1,TRBV5-4,TRBJ2-5,TGTGCCAGCAGCCCTGGGACAGGGTCGGGCGAGACCCAGTACTTC,CASSPGTGSGETQYF
.,15,TRBD1,TRBV7-8,TRBJ2-1,TGTGCCAGCAGCCCCTCAGTCAGCCGGGACAGGGTCAAGTTCTTC,CASSPSVSRDRVKFF
.,15,TRBD2,TRBV2,TRBJ2-2,TGTGCCAGCAGTGTATCTAGCGGAAACACCGGGGAGCTGTTTTTT,CASSVSSGNTGELFF
once,15,TRBD1,TRBV19,TRBJ1-2,TGTGCCAGTAGTCCCCGGGACAGAGGACCCTATGGCTACACCTTC,CASSPRDRGPYGYTF
.,16,TRBD2,TRBV5-4,TRBJ2-5,TGTGCCAGCAGCTTGGCTGCGGGAGTCGGTCAAGAGACCCAGTACTTC,CASSLAAGVGQETQYF
few,15,TRBD1,TRBV23-1,TRBJ2-7,TGCGCCAGCAGCCTAGACAGGGGGCACCCCTACGAGCAGTACTTC,CASSLDRGHPYEQYF
.,15,.,TRBV7-9,TRBJ2-5,TGTGCCAGCAGCTTATGGGGGCCACCCCAAGAGACCCAGTACTTC,CASSLWGPPQETQYF
.,11,.,TRBV6-5,TRBJ2-3,TGTGCCAGCAGTGAACAAGATACGCAGTATTTT,CASSEQDTQYF
.,15,TRBD2,TRBV11-2,TRBJ2-7,TGTGCCAGCAGCTTAGTCAATAGCGGGGGGTACGAGCAGTACTTC,CASSLVNSGGYEQYF
once,15,.,TRBV2,TRBJ2-7,TGTGCCAGCAGCCAAAAGCTGGGCGTTCGTGACGAGCAGTACTTC,CASSQKLGVRDEQYF
.,15,TRBD2,TRBV7-8,TRBJ2-7,TGTGCCAGCAGCTTAGAAGCGGGAGGTTACTACGAGCAGTACTTC,CASSLEAGGYYEQYF
.,16,TRBD1,TRBV18,TRBJ2-1,TGTGCCAGCTCACCACCGAGGGGACAGGGCGACAATGAGCAGTTCTTC,CASSPPRGQGDNEQFF
.,13,TRBD1,TRBV28,TRBJ1-5,TGTGCCAGCACCATGGGACAGGCCCAGCCCCAGCATTTT,CASTMGQAQPQHF
.,15,TRBD1,TRBV5-6,TRBJ1-3,TGTGCCAGCAGCTCCAGACAGGGCTCTGGAAACACCATATATTTT,CASSSRQGSGNTIYF
.,16,TRBD2,TRBV9,TRBJ2-7,TGTGCCAGCAGCGTAGCTTCTAGCGGTAGCTCCTACGAGCAGTACTTC,CASSVASSGSSYEQYF
once,15,TRBD2,TRBV6-1,TRBJ2-3,TGTGCCAGCAGAGCCGGACTAGCCAGCACAGATACGCAGTATTTT,CASRAGLASTDTQYF
.,14,.,TRBV5-6,TRBJ2-5,TGTGCCAGCAGTTTGGACAAAGCGGTCGTCACCCAGTACTTC,CASSLDKAVVTQYF
few,16,TRBD1,TRBV5-8,TRBJ1-1,TGTGCCAGCAGCTTGGTCCCCCACAGGGGGCTTACTGAAGCTTTCTTT,CASSLVPHRGLTEAFF
.,16,TRBD1,TRBV11-2,TRBJ1-5,TGTGCCAGCAGCCCCCCCTCAGGGGGCGGCAATCAGCCCCAGCATTTT,CASSPPSGGGNQPQHF
.,14,.,TRBV7-9,TRBJ2-5,TGTGCCAGCAGCTTCAGGGGTACCCAAGAGACCCAGTACTTC,CASSFRGTQETQYF
.,17,TRBD1,TRBV5-4,TRBJ1-2,TGTGCCAGCAGCTTGGGGGGACAGACGAGAGGGGTCTATGGCTACACCTTC,CASSLGGQTRGVYGYTF
.,15,TRBD2,TRBV7-6,TRBJ2-7,TGTGCCAGCAGCTTAGTTGTCCGGGGGGTGAGCGAGCAGTACTTC,CASSLVVRGVSEQYF
.,14,.,TRBV4-2,TRBJ2-1,TGTGCCAGCAGACGACAAAGCTCCTACAATGAGCAGTTCTTC,CASRRQSSYNEQFF
.,19,TRBD2,TRBV7-2,TRBJ2-3,TGTGCCAGCACCCTTAGCCCCGGACTAGCGGGAGGGCCAGTAGATACGCAGTATTTT,CASTLSPGLAGGPVDTQYF
.,13,TRBD2,TRBV7-2,TRBJ2-1,TGTGCCAGCAGCTTCGGACTAGCAAATGAGCAGTTCTTC,CASSFGLANEQFF
.,16,TRBD1,TRBV7-9,TRBJ2-1,TGTTCCAGCAGCTTAGCAGGTGGGACAGGGGGTAATGAGCAGTTCTTC,CSSSLAGGTGGNEQFF
.,11,.,TRBV20-1,TRBJ2-7,TGCAGTGCTAGTGGGGCATACGAGCAGTACTTC,CSASGAYEQYF
.,13,.,TRBV30,TRBJ1-2,TGTGCCTGGAGTGTACAAACTAACTATGGCTACACCTTC,CAWSVQTNYGYTF